The rows below give T cell receptor beta chains drawn from one sample of a study of cytomegalovirus exposure and HLA in healthy donors. Measured with immunoSEQ multiplex PCR; TCRdb has only the in-frame clones, and not every one. The table lists about 160,000 clones, roughly 86% of them singletons. Sequenced sample: PBMCs. The receptors originated from a woman between 18 and 29 years old in good health and CMV-seropositive. The CDR3 runs from the conserved cysteine through the conserved F or W. Each record gives: V gene, clone size, D gene, J gene, CDR3 DNA, CDR3 protein. A D gene is named only where the DNA matches it firmly. The size of a clone is reported for some rows only, either as once, few or many, or as a class for expanded clones.

v_call: TRBV7-9; clone_size: -; d_call: TRBD2; j_call: TRBJ2-3; cdr3_nt: TGTGCCAGCAGCTTAGAGGGGAGGGACACAGATACGCAGTATTTT; cdr3_aa: CASSLEGRDTDTQYF
v_call: TRBV12-1; clone_size: -; d_call: -; j_call: TRBJ2-1; cdr3_nt: TGTGCCAGCAGCCCGCGGAACCTAGCGAGAACCAACAATGAGCAGTTCTTC; cdr3_aa: CASSPRNLARTNNEQFF
v_call: TRBV5-1; clone_size: -; d_call: -; j_call: TRBJ2-7; cdr3_nt: TGCGCCAGCAGCTTGGTGGAGGAGCAGTACTTC; cdr3_aa: CASSLVEEQYF
v_call: TRBV7-6; clone_size: -; d_call: TRBD2; j_call: TRBJ2-1; cdr3_nt: TGTGCCAGCAGCTTAGGACGTAGCGGGACCCAGAATGAGCAGTTCTTC; cdr3_aa: CASSLGRSGTQNEQFF
v_call: TRBV5-1; clone_size: -; d_call: TRBD2; j_call: TRBJ2-5; cdr3_nt: TGCGCCAGCAGCTTAATCCCTAGCGGGAGGGGAGAGACCCAGTACTTC; cdr3_aa: CASSLIPSGRGETQYF
v_call: TRBV7-2; clone_size: -; d_call: -; j_call: TRBJ2-7; cdr3_nt: TGTGCCAGCAGCTTAGTAGCAAGCTCCTACGAGCAGTACTTC; cdr3_aa: CASSLVASSYEQYF
v_call: TRBV27; clone_size: -; d_call: -; j_call: TRBJ2-3; cdr3_nt: TGTGCCAGCAGTTTATCGAGGCTCACAGATACGCAGTATTTT; cdr3_aa: CASSLSRLTDTQYF
v_call: TRBV7-3; clone_size: -; d_call: -; j_call: TRBJ1-1; cdr3_nt: TGTGCCAGCAGCGGTGATTCAGGGTCGGGTGAAGCTTTCTTT; cdr3_aa: CASSGDSGSGEAFF
v_call: TRBV7-9; clone_size: -; d_call: -; j_call: TRBJ2-1; cdr3_nt: TGTGCCAGCAGCCCGTCCGGGACATCCCATGAGCAGTTCTTC; cdr3_aa: CASSPSGTSHEQFF
v_call: TRBV30; clone_size: -; d_call: -; j_call: TRBJ1-1; cdr3_nt: TGTGCCTGGAGTCTACTGTCCCATGAAGCTTTCTTT; cdr3_aa: CAWSLLSHEAFF
v_call: TRBV7-9; clone_size: -; d_call: -; j_call: TRBJ2-7; cdr3_nt: TGTGCCAGCAGCTTGACCTTAGCGGCGCTCGACGAGCAGTACTTC; cdr3_aa: CASSLTLAALDEQYF
v_call: TRBV29-1; clone_size: -; d_call: -; j_call: TRBJ2-3; cdr3_nt: TGCAGCGTTGAAAGCGGTAGCACAGATACGCAGTATTTT; cdr3_aa: CSVESGSTDTQYF
v_call: TRBV28; clone_size: -; d_call: -; j_call: TRBJ2-7; cdr3_nt: TGTGCCAGCAATGATATGGGGGGGGCACCCTACGAGCAGTACTTC; cdr3_aa: CASNDMGGAPYEQYF
v_call: TRBV27; clone_size: once; d_call: -; j_call: TRBJ1-2; cdr3_nt: TGTGCCAGCAGTCCCCACGACCGGGTTGGTAATGGCTACACCTTC; cdr3_aa: CASSPHDRVGNGYTF
v_call: TRBV20-1; clone_size: -; d_call: -; j_call: TRBJ2-3; cdr3_nt: TGCAGCCTAGCCCCAGATACGCAGTATTTT; cdr3_aa: CSLAPDTQYF
v_call: TRBV10-3; clone_size: -; d_call: TRBD1; j_call: TRBJ1-2; cdr3_nt: TGTGCCATCAGTGACCCCAGGGGGCATGGCTACACCTTC; cdr3_aa: CAISDPRGHGYTF
v_call: TRBV11-3; clone_size: -; d_call: -; j_call: TRBJ2-3; cdr3_nt: TGTGCCAGCAGCTTATTTCTCGTTTCTAGCACAGATACGCAGTATTTT; cdr3_aa: CASSLFLVSSTDTQYF
v_call: TRBV6-1; clone_size: -; d_call: TRBD2; j_call: TRBJ2-5; cdr3_nt: TGTGCCAGCAGTGATGAGGGCGGGAGGGGGACGGAGACCCAGTACTTC; cdr3_aa: CASSDEGGRGTETQYF
v_call: TRBV27; clone_size: -; d_call: TRBD1; j_call: TRBJ1-5; cdr3_nt: TGTGCCAGCAGTTCCTACAGGGGGAGCAATCAGCCCCAGCATTTT; cdr3_aa: CASSSYRGSNQPQHF
v_call: TRBV7-9; clone_size: few; d_call: -; j_call: TRBJ2-7; cdr3_nt: TGTGCCAGCAGCACCGGGACCTACGAGCAGTACTTC; cdr3_aa: CASSTGTYEQYF
v_call: TRBV7-8; clone_size: -; d_call: TRBD1; j_call: TRBJ1-1; cdr3_nt: TGTGCCAGCAGCTGGCGGACAGGGGGCACAATGAACACTGAAGCTTTCTTT; cdr3_aa: CASSWRTGGTMNTEAFF
v_call: TRBV4-3; clone_size: few; d_call: TRBD1; j_call: TRBJ2-1; cdr3_nt: TGCGCCAGCAACCCGGGACAGGCGTACAATGAGCAGTTCTTC; cdr3_aa: CASNPGQAYNEQFF
v_call: TRBV10-3; clone_size: -; d_call: -; j_call: TRBJ2-7; cdr3_nt: TGTGCCATCAGTGAGGATGAGAGCTCCTACGAGCAGTACTTC; cdr3_aa: CAISEDESSYEQYF
v_call: TRBV5-1; clone_size: -; d_call: -; j_call: TRBJ2-7; cdr3_nt: TGCGCCAGCAGCCCGACGGCAGGGCGGTCCTACGAGCAGTACTTC; cdr3_aa: CASSPTAGRSYEQYF
v_call: TRBV30; clone_size: -; d_call: TRBD1; j_call: TRBJ1-2; cdr3_nt: TGTGCCTGGAGTCTAAGACAGGGATCCTATGGCTACACCTTC; cdr3_aa: CAWSLRQGSYGYTF
v_call: TRBV2; clone_size: many; d_call: -; j_call: TRBJ2-7; cdr3_nt: TGTGCCAGCAGTCTGTCACGGGGCGAGCAGTACTTC; cdr3_aa: CASSLSRGEQYF
v_call: TRBV4-2; clone_size: few; d_call: -; j_call: TRBJ1-2; cdr3_nt: TGTGCCAGCAGCCAGCGGGACGGCGAAAACTATGGCTACACCTTC; cdr3_aa: CASSQRDGENYGYTF
v_call: TRBV11-2; clone_size: -; d_call: TRBD2; j_call: TRBJ2-1; cdr3_nt: TGTGCCAGCAGCCCCCTACCGGGACTAACGGGAAATGAGCAGTTCTTC; cdr3_aa: CASSPLPGLTGNEQFF
v_call: TRBV9; clone_size: -; d_call: -; j_call: TRBJ2-3; cdr3_nt: TGTGCCAGCAGCGCTCCCTCGACAGATAGCACAGATACGCAGTATTTT; cdr3_aa: CASSAPSTDSTDTQYF
v_call: TRBV19; clone_size: once; d_call: -; j_call: TRBJ1-2; cdr3_nt: TGTGCCAGTAGTATAGGATCGTTCAGAAACTATGGCTACACCTTC; cdr3_aa: CASSIGSFRNYGYTF